This TCR beta chain was recovered during a study of blood T cell repertoires in COVID-19. This table comes from immunoSEQ multiplex PCR, and its TCRdb copy is limited to in-frame clones, with some not included. This table has about 200,000 clones, approximately 82% appearing once. CDR3 length equals 13 residues. Germline V gene lookup returns CDR1 SGHKS and CDR2 YYEKEE (reference sequence). The ends were cut back, 5 bases at V and 1 base at J, with 9 bases in the middle. The sequence was collected from a man in his forties who had recovered from COVID-19. Source material: PBMCs or T cells enriched from blood (not recorded which). The chain is built from TRBV5-5 and TRBJ1-1; the D gene is possibly TRBD1 (5 bases). The CDR3 bases are TGTGCCAGCAGAGGGGCCCCGAACACTGAAGCTTTCTTT. It codes for CASRGAPNTEAFF. Based on the CDR3 plus reference TRBV5-5 and TRBJ1-1, the full variable domain is DAGVTQSPTHLIKTRGQQVTLRCSPISGHKSVSWYQQVLGQGPQFIFQYYEKEERGRGNFPDRFSARQFPNYSSELNVNALLLGDSALYLCASRGAPNTEAFFGQGTRLTVV.